Below, 26 T cell receptor beta chains from the same sample are listed, as sequenced in a study of T cell changes during pregnancy in multiple sclerosis. Repertoires were generated with immunoSEQ multiplex PCR, while TCRdb's copy carries only in-frame clones and drops some. Altogether tens of thousands of clones are present, more than 90% being singletons, with the ten largest covering approximately 1.1%. This sample comprised peripheral blood, obtained after pregnancy. The receptors come from a female donor in good health, enrolled as a control in a pregnancy study.

The V gene is TRBV7-2, the J gene TRBJ2-3, with 8 positions matching TRBD1. Unmatched junction bases numbered 1, after V lost 1 base and J lost 1 base. Germline V gives CDR1 SGHTA, CDR2 FQGNSA. This CDR3 region has 15 residues. CDR3 protein: CASSLGQGRTDTQYF. In DNA, the CDR3 is TGTGCCAGCAGCTTAGGACAGGGGCGCACAGATACGCAGTATTTT.

This clone is a singleton in its sample. The J gene is TRBJ2-2, the V gene TRBV7-2; maybe TRBD1 (6 bases). Germline V CDR1 and CDR2: SGHTA, FQGNSA. CDR3 length: 16 amino acids. Trimming removed 1 base at V and 2 bases at J, with 11 bases between. CDR3 sequence (DNA): TGTGCCAGCAGCTTAGAACAGGGCCTAAACACCGGGGAGCTGTTTTTT. Encoded protein: CASSLEQGLNTGELFF.

The gene calls are TRBV15 and TRBJ2-1, with 13 bases fitting TRBD2. With V trimmed by 2 bases and J by 7 bases, 5 bases remained unmatched. Looked up from germline, CDR1 is LNHNV and CDR2 is YYDKDF (reference sequence). This CDR3 comprises 16 residues. The CDR3, as DNA: TGTGCCACCAGCAGATCCGGACTAGCGGGAGAGAATGAGCAGTTCTTC. It encodes CATSRSGLAGENEQFF. Looking up the rest from reference TRBV15 and TRBJ2-1 gives the full variable domain: DAMVIQNPRYQVTQFGKPVTLSCSQTLNHNVMYWYQQKSSQAPKLLFHYYDKDFNNEADTPDNFQSRRPNTSFCFLDIRSPGLGDTAMYLCATSRSGLAGENEQFFGPGTRLTVL.

V usage is TRBV28 and J usage is TRBJ2-3; TRBD2 agrees at 9 bases. The V gene's germline CDR1 is MDHEN and CDR2 SYDVKM. Trimming removed 2 bases from V and 7 bases from J; junction bases left unmatched: 7. This CDR3 spans 15 amino acids. The CDR3 DNA is TGTGCCAGCAGTTTAGCGGGAGGGGTTTTGTATACGCAGTATTTT. Translated, it gives CASSLAGGVLYTQYF.

DNA for the CDR3: TGTGCCAGCTCACCCGCACAGGGACAGCCCCAGCATTTT. It yields the protein CASSPAQGQPQHF. The rearrangement uses TRBV18 and TRBJ1-5; weak D call: TRBD1 (6 bases). V dropped 3 bases and J dropped 7 bases, with 10 bases sitting between them. The CDR3 consists of 13 residues. CDR1 and CDR2 (germline): KGHSH, LQKENI.

The V and J genes are TRBV10-2 and TRBJ2-7; perhaps TRBD2 as D (5 bases). This CDR3 spans 13 amino acids. Germline CDR1 is WSHSY and CDR2 is SAAADI. Trimming removed 11 bases from V and 2 bases from J, with 16 bases in between. The CDR3 DNA is TGCGCCGTAGCTACGGGATCTACCTACGAGCAGTACTTC. It specifies CAVATGSTYEQYF.

V is TRBV4-3 and J is TRBJ2-1, with 9 positions matching TRBD2. Germline V CDR1 and CDR2: LGHNA, YSLEER. The ends lost 1 base at V and 8 bases at J; junction bases unmatched: 12. The CDR3 extends over 17 amino acids. CDR3 coding DNA: TGCGCCAGCAGCCAAGCGCGGGCGGGAGGGCCTGGGGATGAGCAGTTCTTC. Residues: CASSQARAGGPGDEQFF.

The rearrangement joins TRBV4-3 to TRBJ2-7, with TRBD2 identical over 8 bases. Germline V gene lookup returns CDR1 LGHNA and CDR2 YSLEER. V was pared by 1 base and J by 1 base, with 3 bases of the junction left unmatched. The CDR3 has 15 amino acids. The CDR3 spells CASSQGREASYEQYF. For the CDR3, the DNA is TGCGCCAGCAGCCAAGGGCGGGAGGCGTCCTACGAGCAGTACTTC.

This clone was seen only a few times. This chain joins TRBV19 and TRBJ1-5, with D uncertain. The CDR3 is made up of 12 amino acids. The V gene's germline CDR1 is LNHDA and CDR2 SQIVND (reference sequence). The V end lost 2 bases, the J end lost 7 bases, and 6 bases lay between the germline ends. DNA of the CDR3: TGTGCCAGTAGTATAAGGGAGCAGCCCCAGCATTTT. This encodes CASSIREQPQHF.

The CDR3 spells CASSPETGVLAGDSYEQYF. The DNA of the CDR3 is TGTGCCAGCAGTCCCGAGACAGGGGTACTAGCGGGTGACTCCTACGAGCAGTACTTC. The V and J genes are TRBV28 and TRBJ2-7; D is perhaps TRBD2 (9 bases). Germline V gene data show CDR1 as MDHEN and CDR2 as SYDVKM. The V gene lost 5 bases and the J gene lost 0 bases, with 26 bases spanning the gap. This CDR3 has 19 residues.

This clone was picked up one time. The rearrangement joins TRBV19 to TRBJ1-2; 8 nucleotides agree with TRBD1. The V and J ends lost 10 bases and 4 bases, in that order; junction bases with no gene match: 8. This CDR3 region has 13 residues. CDR1 is LNHDA, CDR2 SQIVND, per germline (reference sequence). The CDR3 reads CATEDRAAYGYTF. Here the CDR3 DNA reads TGTGCCACCGAGGACAGGGCGGCCTATGGCTACACCTTC.

This rearrangement joins TRBV6-1 to TRBJ1-1, with 8 bases lining up with TRBD1. V was pared by 3 bases and J by 7 bases, with 7 bases of the junction left unmatched. CDR1 is MNHNS, CDR2 SASEGT, per germline. The CDR3 spans 14 residues. In nucleotides, the CDR3 is TGTGCCAGCAGTGATGCCAGGGGGCTTGTTGAAGCTTTCTTT. Translated, it gives CASSDARGLVEAFF.

The chain combines TRBV2 with TRBJ1-2, with 11 bases identical to TRBD1. V shed 8 bases and J 3 bases; nucleotides not matched to a gene: 8. From germline, CDR1 is SNHLY and CDR2 FYNNEI. This CDR3 comprises 15 residues. For the CDR3, the DNA is TGTGCCAGCGTCTTGGCGGGACAGGGGGACTATGGCTACACCTTC. This gives the protein CASVLAGQGDYGYTF.

The chain carries TRBV5-4 and TRBJ2-3; 7 bases are a match to TRBD1. The germline V gene has CDR1 SGHNT and CDR2 YYREEE (reference sequence). This CDR3 is 15 amino acids long. The V gene end was trimmed by 5 bases and the J gene end by 0 bases; junction bases not matched to a gene: 6. DNA of the CDR3: TGTGCCAGCAGGTCCGGGACAGCAAGCACAGATACGCAGTATTTT. It encodes CASRSGTASTDTQYF.

The rearrangement joins TRBV5-4 to TRBJ1-2, with a possible D match to TRBD1 (6 bases). The CDR3 extends over 15 amino acids. Deletions cut 4 bases from V and 2 bases from J, with 15 bases between. The germline gives CDR1 SGHNT, CDR2 YYREEE (reference sequence). CDR3 amino acids: CASSTASGTNYGYTF. In nucleotides, the CDR3 is TGTGCCAGCAGCACAGCATCCGGGACAAACTATGGCTACACCTTC.

Remarks on this clone: No DNA is shown, since the ends of the CDR3 on it are uncertain; the CDR3 is the one TCRdb lists. The V gene is TRBV5-1, the J gene TRBJ1-1. CDR1 is SGHRS, CDR2 YFSETQ, per germline. The CDR3 totals 15 residues, both ends included. CDR3 in amino acids: CASSLHEAFFGYRFF.

The chain joins TRBV30 to TRBJ1-2; a weak D match, TRBD1 (5 bases). The V gene lost 3 bases and the J gene lost 7 bases, with 9 bases spanning the gap. Germline V CDR1 and CDR2: GTSNPN, SVGIG (reference sequence). The CDR3 has 11 residues. CDR3 residues: CAWSPGGGYTF. CDR3 DNA sequence: TGTGCCTGGAGCCCGGGGGGTGGCTACACCTTC.

The J gene is TRBJ1-1, the V gene TRBV5-1; no firm D call. Germline CDR1 is SGHRS and CDR2 is YFSETQ. V was clipped by 5 bases and J by 6 bases, with 20 bases between them. The CDR3 runs to 15 residues. The CDR3 bases are TGCGCCAGCAGTGACGGCCGTCGACACACGGCTGAAGCTTTCTTT. This sequence encodes CASSDGRRHTAEAFF.

The CDR3 reads CAWNLLLEDEQFF. CDR3 bases: TGTGCCTGGAACCTCCTTTTGGAGGATGAGCAGTTCTTC. The gene calls are TRBV30 and TRBJ2-1, with D tentatively TRBD2 (5 bases). Per the germline V gene, CDR1 is GTSNPN and CDR2 is SVGIG (reference sequence). V lost 4 bases to trimming and J lost 8 bases, with 15 bases between them. The CDR3 has 13 residues.

This chain joins TRBV30 and TRBJ2-1; 11 positions agree with TRBD2. Germline trimming cut 2 bases from V and 0 bases from J; bases unmatched to any gene: 9. The CDR3 runs 18 residues. Germline V gene data show CDR1 as GTSNPN and CDR2 as SVGIG (reference sequence). CDR3 bases: TGTGCCTGGAGTAGAACTAGCGGGAGAGGTGGCTCCTACAATGAGCAGTTCTTC. Translation gives CAWSRTSGRGGSYNEQFF.

The chain has TRBV10-3 and TRBJ2-1; TRBD2 matches at 7 bases. V shed 4 bases, J shed 6 bases, and the junction held 6 bases outside the gene matches. Germline lookup yields CDR1 ENHRY and CDR2 SYGVKD. The CDR3 is 14 residues long. As DNA, the CDR3 is TGTGCCATCAGTGGGGGGGGTGTAGGCAATGAGCAGTTCTTC. Its protein product is CAISGGGVGNEQFF.

The V gene is TRBV6-5, the J gene TRBJ1-3, with a possible D match to TRBD1 (6 bases). The CDR3 consists of 15 residues. Trimming took off 7 bases at V and 1 base at J, with 14 bases between the two ends. Germline lookup yields CDR1 MNHEY and CDR2 SVGAGI. CDR3 in DNA: TGTGCCAGCATTCGCTCGACAGGATCTGGAAACACCATATATTTT. Its translation is CASIRSTGSGNTIYF.

The chain recombines TRBV27 with TRBJ2-1; D is possibly TRBD2 (6 bases). CDR1 is MNHEY, CDR2 SMNVEV, per germline (reference sequence). The CDR3 contains 15 residues. Trimming stripped 3 bases from V and 6 bases from J, with 15 bases between. The CDR3 sequence: CASSFREVSGNEQFF. CDR3 in DNA: TGTGCCAGCAGTTTCAGGGAGGTGTCGGGCAATGAGCAGTTCTTC.

This clone has a single count. This chain joins TRBV18 and TRBJ2-1; a possible D gene is TRBD2 (7 bases). V lost 0 bases, J lost 0 bases, and 18 bases lay in between. Germline loops: CDR1 KGHSH, CDR2 LQKENI. The CDR3 totals 19 residues. This chain's CDR3 is CASSPPSAGAKSSYNEQFF. The DNA for the CDR3 is TGTGCCAGCTCACCACCGTCCGCGGGGGCGAAGAGCTCCTACAATGAGCAGTTCTTC.

V is TRBV5-6 and J is TRBJ2-3, with TRBD1 as a possible D gene (5 bases). The V gene lost 1 base and the J gene lost 0 bases, with 9 bases spanning the gap. Germline CDR1 reads SGHDT; CDR2 reads YYEEEE. This CDR3 is built from 15 residues. CDR3 amino acids: CASSLTGRSTDTQYF. In DNA form, the CDR3 reads TGTGCCAGCAGCTTGACAGGCCGTAGCACAGATACGCAGTATTTT.

The V gene is TRBV7-6, the J gene TRBJ1-6; D unclear. CDR1 SGHVS and CDR2 FNYEAQ come from the germline V gene. This CDR3 is 16 amino acids long. Trimming shortened V by 5 bases and J by 4 bases, and 15 bases separated the two germline ends. The CDR3 sequence: CASSPAGRGYNSPLHF. CDR3 nucleotide sequence: TGTGCCAGCAGCCCCGCGGGGAGAGGGTATAATTCACCCCTCCACTTT.